Shown below are 20 T cell receptor beta chains from a single sample sequenced in a study of blood T cell repertoires in COVID-19. Profiling relied on immunoSEQ multiplex PCR, and the TCRdb table lists in-frame clones only, not all of them. The table lists roughly 80,000 clones, roughly 88% of them singletons. Input material: peripheral blood. The receptors come from a woman older than 75 with acute or convalescent COVID-19.

The gene calls are TRBV6-1 and TRBJ2-4; 7 bases align to TRBD1. The V and J ends lost 3 bases and 0 bases, in that order; junction bases with no gene match: 2. Germline V CDR1 and CDR2: MNHNS, SASEGT. This CDR3 has 15 amino acids. The CDR3 reads CASSDRGLAKNIQYF. The CDR3 bases are TGTGCCAGCAGTGACAGGGGGTTAGCCAAAAACATTCAGTACTTC.

The CDR3 DNA is TGTGCCAGCAGCCCGGGACTTCTCGGGTATACGCAGTATTTT. Protein: CASSPGLLGYTQYF. The rearrangement uses TRBV6-2 or TRBV6-3 and TRBJ2-3; perhaps TRBD2 as D (6 bases). The CDR3 has 14 amino acids. Between the trimmed V and J ends, which lost 6 bases and 7 bases, there was a span of 17 bases. The germline V gene has CDR1 MNHEY and CDR2 SVGEGT.

This clone was counted only a few times. The chain joins TRBV6-1 to TRBJ2-6, with a tentative D call TRBD1 (7 bases). Germline CDR1 MNHNS, CDR2 SASEGT. This CDR3 is 18 amino acids long. V was pared by 2 bases and J by 0 bases, with 14 bases between. The CDR3 nucleotides read TGTGCCAGCAGTGAATTTCCAGGGGGGATCTCTGGGGCCAACGTCCTGACTTTC. Amino acids: CASSEFPGGISGANVLTF.

CDR3 DNA sequence: TGCGCCAGCAGCTTGGGGGACACAACCTACAATGAGCAGTTCTTC. Amino acid sequence: CASSLGDTTYNEQFF. V gene TRBV5-1 combines with J gene TRBJ2-1, with D possibly matching TRBD1 (6 bases). Germline CDR1 and CDR2: SGHRS and YFSETQ. The CDR3 extends over 15 amino acids. V was clipped by 0 bases and J by 2 bases, with 9 bases between them.

CDR3 residues: CASSQDTGRETQYF. CDR3 nucleotide sequence: TGTGCCAGCAGCCAAGATACAGGGCGAGAGACCCAGTACTTC. The chain combines TRBV14 with TRBJ2-5, with TRBD1 as a possible D gene (6 bases). The V and J ends lost 0 bases and 4 bases respectively, with 9 bases between them. The V gene's germline CDR1 is SGHDN and CDR2 FVKESK. The CDR3 runs to 14 residues.

The rearrangement links TRBV5-1 to TRBJ1-3; D might be TRBD1 (5 bases). Germline V lookup: CDR1 SGHRS, CDR2 YFSETQ. The ends were cut back, 8 bases at V and 2 bases at J, with 11 bases in the middle. The CDR3 has 13 amino acids. CDR3 protein: CASQDRPGNTIYF. The CDR3 nucleotides are TGCGCCAGTCAAGACAGACCTGGAAACACCATATATTTT.

V and J are TRBV7-3 and TRBJ2-7; D is uncertain. V lost 1 base and J lost 6, with 25 bases in between. CDR3 size: 18 residues. Looked up from germline, CDR1 is SGHTA and CDR2 is FQGTGA. For the CDR3, the DNA is TGTGCCAGCAGCTTAAAGGTTAACATTGGGCTCCCGAGTTTCGAGCAGTACTTC. Residues: CASSLKVNIGLPSFEQYF.

The chain employs TRBV5-1 and TRBJ2-5, with a possible D match to TRBD1 (6 bases). The germline CDR1 and CDR2 sequences are SGHRS and YFSETQ. The CDR3 contains 15 residues. V lost 4 bases and J 1 base, leaving 14 bases between the germline ends. DNA of the CDR3: TGCGCCAGCAGCATCCAAACAGGGCCCCAAGAGACCCAGTACTTC. Its translation is CASSIQTGPQETQYF.

The chain employs TRBV5-1 and TRBJ1-2; maybe TRBD1 (6 bases). From germline, CDR1 is SGHRS and CDR2 YFSETQ. V lost 0 bases, J lost 4 bases, and 13 bases lay in between. CDR3 length equals 15 residues. In DNA, the CDR3 is TGCGCCAGCAGCTTGGCCGTCAGGGGAATCTATGGCTACACCTTC. Protein product: CASSLAVRGIYGYTF. The complete variable domain, with remaining parts taken from reference TRBV5-1 and TRBJ1-2, reads KAGVTQTPRYLIKTRGQQVTLSCSPISGHRSVSWYQQTPGQGLQFLFEYFSETQRNKGNFPGRFSGRQFSNSRSEMNVSTLELGDSALYLCASSLAVRGIYGYTFGSGTRLTVV.

In its sample, this clone was seen once. This chain uses TRBV19 with TRBJ2-2; D gene uncertain. V was pared by 3 bases and J by 6 bases, with 11 bases between. The CDR3 has 14 residues. The germline V gene has CDR1 LNHDA and CDR2 SQIVND (reference sequence). In DNA, the CDR3 is TGTGCCAGTAGTATGCAAAATTCGGCCGGGGAGCTGTTTTTT. Residues: CASSMQNSAGELFF.

The chain carries TRBV19 and TRBJ1-5, with 7 nucleotides matching TRBD1. With V trimmed by 9 bases and J by 0 bases, 8 bases remained unmatched. CDR3 length equals 15 residues. From germline, CDR1 is LNHDA and CDR2 SQIVND (reference sequence). Here the CDR3 reads CASNQDRRSNQPQHF. The CDR3 nucleotides are TGTGCCAGCAACCAGGACAGGCGTAGCAATCAGCCCCAGCATTTT.

The chain employs TRBV7-2 and TRBJ2-7; D unclear. Germline values: CDR1 SGHTA, CDR2 FQGNSA. The CDR3 has 14 amino acids. V dropped 6 bases and J dropped 0 bases, with 12 bases sitting between them. CDR3 sequence: CASSYEILSYEQYF. CDR3 nucleotides: TGTGCCAGCAGTTATGAGATTCTCTCCTACGAGCAGTACTTC.

The rearrangement joins TRBV14 to TRBJ1-1, with D perhaps matching TRBD1 (5 bases). Germline V gene lookup returns CDR1 SGHDN and CDR2 FVKESK. Between the trimmed V and J ends, which lost 4 bases and 4 bases, there was a span of 7 bases. CDR3 size: 12 residues. In DNA form, the CDR3 reads TGTGCCAGCAGCCTTCAGGGCACTGAAGCTTTCTTT. This gives the protein CASSLQGTEAFF.

The V call is TRBV24-1, the J call TRBJ2-2; 14 bases agree with TRBD2. CDR3 length: 17 amino acids. The V gene end was trimmed by 4 bases and the J gene end by 6 bases; junction bases not matched to a gene: 6. Germline assignment: CDR1 KGHDR and CDR2 SFDVKD. CDR3 nucleotides: TGTGCCACCAGTGAATCCGGACTAGCGGGAGGTGCCGGGGAGCTGTTTTTT. It specifies CATSESGLAGGAGELFF.

V usage is TRBV19 and J usage is TRBJ2-5; 7 bases are a match to TRBD2. The CDR3 runs 12 residues. V trimming: 7 bases; J trimming: 7 bases; junction bases outside the gene matches: 6. The V gene's germline CDR1 is LNHDA and CDR2 SQIVND (reference sequence). CDR3 coding DNA: TGTGCCAGTACCCCCCCGGGGGGGACCCAGTACTTC. Translating it yields CASTPPGGTQYF.

In nucleotides, the CDR3 is TGTGCCAGCAGCCAAGGGGGCAGGGGCTCGAACCAGCCCCAGGGGAAGGGCTACACCTTC. Translating gives CASSQGGRGSNQPQGKGYTF. This chain links TRBV3-1 (or the pseudogene TRBV3-2) with TRBJ1-2; D is possibly TRBD1 (6 bases). The CDR3 is 20 amino acids. Trimming removed 1 base from V and 8 bases from J, with 32 bases in between. Germline CDR1 and CDR2: LGHDT and YNNKEL (reference sequence).

The chain joins TRBV27 to TRBJ2-7, with 9 bases identical to TRBD1. After removal of 3 bases from V and 4 bases from J, the junction contained 7 bases not matched to a gene. The germline V gene encodes CDR1 MNHEY and CDR2 SMNVEV (reference sequence). CDR3 length: 15 amino acids. In DNA form, the CDR3 reads TGTGCCAGCAGTTTGTCTACAGGGGGCGCATACGAGCAGTACTTC. Protein: CASSLSTGGAYEQYF.

This rearrangement joins TRBV5-6 to TRBJ2-4, with TRBD2 as a possible D gene (6 bases). There are 15 residues in the CDR3. Germline V gene data show CDR1 as SGHDT and CDR2 as YYEEEE. The V end was cut by 0 bases, the J end by 2 bases, with 9 bases between. The DNA for the CDR3 is TGTGCCAGCAGCTTGGCGGGGAGGCCCAAAAACATTCAGTACTTC. Its translation: CASSLAGRPKNIQYF.

For the CDR3, the DNA is TGTGCCAGCAGTGATGGGGACAGGGCTAATGAAAAACTGTTTTTT. This sequence encodes CASSDGDRANEKLFF. The chain recombines TRBV6-1 with TRBJ1-4, with 9 nucleotides matching TRBD1. There are 15 residues in the CDR3. After removal of 3 bases from V and 3 bases from J, the junction contained 2 bases not matched to a gene. Germline-derived CDR1 and CDR2 are MNHNS and SASEGT.

The rearrangement uses TRBV7-2 and TRBJ1-1; D perhaps matches TRBD1 (5 bases). Trimming stripped 5 bases from V and 4 bases from J, with 17 bases between. This CDR3 region has 15 residues. Germline assignment: CDR1 SGHTA and CDR2 FQGNSA. Written as DNA, the CDR3 is TGTGCCAGCAGCGAGGGGAGGGGTCGGTTCACTGAAGCTTTCTTT. Translation gives CASSEGRGRFTEAFF.